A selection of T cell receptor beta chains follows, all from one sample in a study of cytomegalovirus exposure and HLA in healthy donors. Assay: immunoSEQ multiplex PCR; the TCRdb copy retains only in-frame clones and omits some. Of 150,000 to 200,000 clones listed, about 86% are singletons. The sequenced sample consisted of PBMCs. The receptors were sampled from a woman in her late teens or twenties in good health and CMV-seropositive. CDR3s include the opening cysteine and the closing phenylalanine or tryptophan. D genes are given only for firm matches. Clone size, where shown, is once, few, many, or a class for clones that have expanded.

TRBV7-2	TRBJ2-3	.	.	CASKQTLRTDTQYF	TGTGCCAGCAAACAAACCCTTCGCACAGATACGCAGTATTTT
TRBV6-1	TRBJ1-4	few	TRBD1	CASSEGTGGVEKLFF	TGTGCCAGCAGTGAAGGGACAGGGGGCGTTGAAAAACTGTTTTTT
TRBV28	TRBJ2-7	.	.	CASSYGLYEQYF	TGTGCCAGCAGTTATGGACTCTACGAGCAGTACTTC
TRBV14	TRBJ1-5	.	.	CASSHNGQDNQPQHF	TGTGCCAGCAGCCACAATGGGCAGGATAATCAGCCCCAGCATTTT
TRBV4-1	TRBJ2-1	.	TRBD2	CASSQERAGGLSSYNEQFF	TGCGCCAGCAGCCAAGAAAGAGCGGGGGGGTTGAGCTCCTACAATGAGCAGTTCTTC
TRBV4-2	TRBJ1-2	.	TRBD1	CASSQDLTGFKCTF	TGTGCCAGCAGCCAAGACCTGACAGGGTTTAAGTGCACCTTC
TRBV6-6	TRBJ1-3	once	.	CASSYGATTSGNTIYF	TGTGCCAGCAGTTACGGGGCCACTACTTCTGGAAACACCATATATTTT
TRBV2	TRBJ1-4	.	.	CASRISPNEKLFF	TGTGCCAGCAGGATCAGTCCAAATGAAAAACTGTTTTTT
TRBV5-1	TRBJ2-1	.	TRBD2	CASRAGTGGYNEQFF	TGCGCCAGCAGGGCCGGGACGGGGGGTTACAATGAGCAGTTCTTC
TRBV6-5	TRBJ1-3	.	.	CASSYEFISGNTIYF	TGTGCCAGCAGTTACGAGTTTATCTCTGGAAACACCATATATTTT
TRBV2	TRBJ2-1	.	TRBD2	CASSVLLADNNEQFF	TGTGCCAGCAGTGTGTTACTAGCGGACAACAATGAGCAGTTCTTC
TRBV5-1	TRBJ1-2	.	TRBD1	CASSAPTGTDGYTF	TGCGCCAGCAGCGCCCCGACAGGGACCGATGGCTACACCTTC
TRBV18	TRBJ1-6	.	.	CASSPGKRSGVSPLHF	TGTGCCAGCTCACCGGGGAAAAGGAGCGGAGTTTCACCCCTCCACTTT
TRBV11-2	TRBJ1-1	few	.	CASSSFLNTEAFF	TGTGCCAGCAGCTCCTTCCTGAACACTGAAGCTTTCTTT
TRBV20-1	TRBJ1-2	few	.	CSCVSYGYTF	TGCAGTTGCGTAAGCTATGGCTACACCTTC
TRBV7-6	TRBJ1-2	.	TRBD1	CASSLGGGEISYGYTF	TGTGCCAGCAGCTTAGGAGGGGGCGAAATCTCCTATGGCTACACCTTC
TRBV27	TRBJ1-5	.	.	CASSLRRQPQHF	TGTGCCAGCAGTTTGAGGAGGCAGCCCCAGCATTTT
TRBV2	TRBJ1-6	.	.	CASSSQGQQNSPLHF	TGTGCCAGCAGTTCACAGGGACAACAGAATTCACCCCTCCACTTT
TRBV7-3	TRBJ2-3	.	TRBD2	CASSLHLAGGRADTQYF	TGTGCCAGCAGCTTACACCTAGCGGGGGGTAGGGCAGATACGCAGTATTTT
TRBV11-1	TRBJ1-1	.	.	CASSFRGFTEAFF	TGTGCCAGCAGCTTCAGGGGTTTCACTGAAGCTTTCTTT
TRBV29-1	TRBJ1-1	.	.	CSVSQGLTEAFF	TGCAGCGTTTCCCAGGGGCTCACTGAAGCTTTCTTT
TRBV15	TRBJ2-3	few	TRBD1	CATSREGTGSFAQYF	TGTGCCACCAGCAGAGAGGGGACAGGGAGTTTCGCGCAGTATTTT
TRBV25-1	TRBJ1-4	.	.	CASSEYKGLDQKLFF	TGTGCCAGCAGTGAATATAAGGGGCTGGATCAAAAACTGTTTTTT
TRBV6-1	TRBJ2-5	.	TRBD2	CASSAIAGRQTQYF	TGTGCCAGCAGTGCAATAGCGGGGAGGCAGACCCAGTACTTC
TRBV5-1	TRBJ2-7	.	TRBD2	CASSTGGAFYEQYF	TGCGCCAGCAGCACCGGGGGGGCCTTTTACGAGCAGTACTTC
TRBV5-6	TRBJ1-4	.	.	CASTRGNEKLFF	TGTGCCAGCACGCGGGGCAATGAAAAACTGTTTTTT
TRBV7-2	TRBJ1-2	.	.	CASSSQGQGYTF	TGTGCCAGCAGCTCCCAGGGACAAGGCTACACCTTC
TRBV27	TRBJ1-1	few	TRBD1	CASSLMGTGAREAFF	TGTGCCAGCAGTTTGATGGGGACAGGGGCGAGAGAAGCTTTCTTT
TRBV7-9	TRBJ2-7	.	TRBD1	CASSGNTGQGAPSSYEQYF	TGTGCCAGCAGCGGAAATACGGGACAGGGGGCACCCAGCTCCTACGAGCAGTACTTC
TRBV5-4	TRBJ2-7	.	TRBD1	CASTRDRGNEQYF	TGTGCCAGCACCCGGGACAGGGGGAACGAGCAGTACTTC
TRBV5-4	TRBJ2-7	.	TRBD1	CASSDQTGKQYF	TGTGCCAGCAGCGACCAGACAGGGAAGCAGTACTTC
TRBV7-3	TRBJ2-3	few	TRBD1	CASSPGTVVADTQYF	TGTGCCAGCAGCCCGGGGACAGTTGTGGCAGATACGCAGTATTTT